The 30 T cell receptor beta chains below all came from one sample that was sequenced in a study of T cell responses to AZD1222 COVID-19 vaccine. Measured with immunoSEQ multiplex PCR; TCRdb has only the in-frame clones, and not every one. Here the sample spans about 150,000 clones, approximately 91% being singletons. Sequences were derived from peripheral blood, sampled 28 days after the second AZD1222 dose. These receptors were collected from an adult who received the AZD1222 COVID-19 vaccine.

V gene TRBV29-1 combines with J gene TRBJ2-4; 7 bases map to TRBD1. Trimming took 6 bases from V and 4 from J; bases not matched to a gene: 9. The CDR3 consists of 14 residues. In germline, CDR1 is SQVTM, CDR2 ANQGSEA. The CDR3 DNA is TGCAGCGTACAAACGCCGGGACAGAAAAACATTCAGTACTTC. Amino acid sequence: CSVQTPGQKNIQYF.

The chain employs TRBV2 and TRBJ1-6; D is possibly TRBD1 (6 bases). The CDR3 is 14 residues long. From germline, CDR1 is SNHLY and CDR2 FYNNEI. The V end lost 5 bases, the J end lost 8 bases, and 13 bases lay between the germline ends. CDR3 loop: CASSQINRDSPLHF. Written as DNA, the CDR3 is TGTGCCAGCAGTCAAATTAACAGGGATTCACCCCTCCACTTT.

The chain combines TRBV5-6 with TRBJ2-7; D unclear. Trimming shortened V by 4 bases and J by 6 bases, and 17 bases separated the two germline ends. This CDR3 is 14 amino acids long. Germline V lookup: CDR1 SGHDT, CDR2 YYEEEE. This chain's CDR3 is CASSRVWSSLEQYF. DNA of the CDR3: TGTGCCAGCAGCCGAGTTTGGAGTTCCCTCGAGCAGTACTTC.

This clone is a singleton in its sample. This rearrangement joins TRBV12-3 or TRBV12-4 to TRBJ2-7; D tentatively reads TRBD1 or TRBD2 (5 bases each). Trimming shortened V by 3 bases and J by 6 bases, and 12 bases separated the two germline ends. This CDR3 region has 13 residues. As DNA, the CDR3 is TGTGCCAGCAGTTTCGAGGGGCGCTCCGAGCAGTACTTC. Its protein is CASSFEGRSEQYF.

This clone was observed a single time. The gene calls are TRBV9 and TRBJ2-2; D remains ambiguous. CDR3 size: 12 residues. Between the trimmed V and J ends, which lost 4 bases and 4 bases, there was a span of 5 bases. Germline V gene sequence: CDR1 SGDLS, CDR2 YYNGEE. CDR3 residues: CASSTRTGELFF. The CDR3 coding sequence is TGTGCCAGCAGCACCCGCACCGGGGAGCTGTTTTTT.

V gene TRBV10-1 combines with J gene TRBJ2-3; 7 bases fit TRBD2. V was clipped by 6 bases and J by 2 bases; unmatched bases: 8. The CDR3 contains 15 residues. Per the germline V gene, CDR1 is WNHNN and CDR2 is SYGVQD (reference sequence). The CDR3 protein is CASSLGTTLTDTQYF. The CDR3 region has the DNA TGCGCCAGCAGCCTAGGGACTACGCTCACAGATACGCAGTATTTT.

The J gene is TRBJ1-1, the V gene TRBV5-5; possibly TRBD1 for D (6 bases). The V and J ends lost 2 bases and 2 bases respectively, with 16 bases between them. Per germline, CDR1 SGHKS and CDR2 YYEKEE (reference sequence). CDR3 length: 16 amino acids. CDR3 nucleotide sequence: TGTGCCAGCAGCTTCCGCTGGACAGTTACAAACACTGAAGCTTTCTTT. This codes for CASSFRWTVTNTEAFF.

The chain employs TRBV2 and TRBJ2-5; D gene unclear. This CDR3 has 15 amino acids. The germline V and J ends were trimmed by 1 base and 2 bases, with 11 bases remaining between them. Germline-derived CDR1 and CDR2 are SNHLY and FYNNEI. The DNA for the CDR3 is TGTGCCAGCAGTGAAGGACGAGGATTACAAGAGACCCAGTACTTC. The encoded protein is CASSEGRGLQETQYF.

This chain uses TRBV6-6 with TRBJ1-5; 12 positions agree with TRBD1. Germline assignment: CDR1 MNHNY and CDR2 SVGAGI (reference sequence). After removal of 4 bases from V and 5 bases from J, the junction contained 3 bases not matched to a gene. This CDR3 is 15 amino acids long. CDR3 nucleotide sequence: TGTGCCAGCAGTTGGGGGACAGGGGGCGATCAGCCCCAGCATTTT. It codes for CASSWGTGGDQPQHF.

This clone was detected only once. This chain joins TRBV7-9 and TRBJ1-1; unclear D gene. V was shortened by 1 base and J by 1 base, with 10 bases between the two germline ends. This CDR3 contains 15 residues. The germline V gene encodes CDR1 SEHNR and CDR2 FQNEAQ (reference sequence). Here the CDR3 DNA reads TGTGCCAGCAGCTTAGTGAGCACAGCGAACACTGAAGCTTTCTTT. This encodes CASSLVSTANTEAFF.

This sequence joins TRBV6-5 and TRBJ2-7, with D possibly TRBD1 on 5 matching bases. The CDR3 is 15 residues long. The germline V gene encodes CDR1 MNHEY and CDR2 SVGAGI. V dropped 6 bases and J dropped 1 base, with 16 bases sitting between them. CDR3 amino acids: CASSVDRLTSYEQYF. CDR3 sequence (DNA): TGTGCCAGCAGCGTAGACAGACTGACATCCTACGAGCAGTACTTC.

This clone was seen a handful of times. This sequence joins TRBV4-2 and TRBJ2-7; D could derive from TRBD1 or TRBD2 (6 bases each). The ends were cut back, 2 bases at V and 3 bases at J, with 17 bases in the middle. The CDR3 runs 16 residues. Germline values: CDR1 LGHNA, CDR2 YNFKEQ. The CDR3 nucleotides read TGTGCCAGCAGCCAATCATTGATGGGGGGCGACTACGAGCAGTACTTC. Protein sequence: CASSQSLMGGDYEQYF.

This chain connects TRBV11-2 to TRBJ2-1; 7 nucleotides match TRBD2. CDR1 is SGHAT and CDR2 is FQNNGV in the germline V gene. This CDR3 is built from 17 residues. With V trimmed by 4 bases and J by 0 bases, 9 bases remained unmatched. CDR3 amino acids: CASSSSGAGSSYNEQFF. The DNA for the CDR3 is TGTGCCAGCAGCTCCTCCGGAGCGGGGAGCTCCTACAATGAGCAGTTCTTC. Full variable domain (rest looked up from reference TRBV11-2 and TRBJ2-1): EAGVAQSPRYKIIEKRQSVAFWCNPISGHATLYWYQQILGQGPKLLIQFQNNGVVDDSQLPKDRFSAERLKGVDSTLKIQPAKLEDSAVYLCASSSSGAGSSYNEQFFGPGTRLTVL.

The chain uses TRBV18 and TRBJ1-5; possibly TRBD1 for D (5 bases). Looked up from germline, CDR1 is KGHSH and CDR2 is LQKENI. V was shortened by 3 bases and J by 9 bases, with 18 bases between the two germline ends. The CDR3 runs to 15 residues. As DNA, the CDR3 is TGTGCCAGCTCACCGGGGGTGGGGGACGGAATGCCCCAGCATTTT. This encodes CASSPGVGDGMPQHF.

V usage is TRBV5-1 and J usage is TRBJ2-2, with TRBD1 identical over 8 bases. CDR1 and CDR2 from the germline V gene are SGHRS and YFSETQ. This CDR3 comprises 16 residues. The J segment lost 3 bases and the V segment lost 1 base, leaving 5 bases of the junction unmatched. DNA of the CDR3: TGCGCCAGCAGCTTGAGGCCAGGGGGCCACACCGGGGAGCTGTTTTTT. It encodes CASSLRPGGHTGELFF.

V and J are TRBV6-5 and TRBJ1-6; D unresolved. Trimming removed 2 bases from V and 5 bases from J, with 4 bases in between. There are 13 residues in the CDR3. The germline V gene has CDR1 MNHEY and CDR2 SVGAGI. The CDR3 protein is CASSYRDNSPLHF. CDR3 sequence (DNA): TGTGCCAGCAGTTACAGGGATAATTCACCCCTCCACTTT.

The chain is built from TRBV27 and TRBJ2-1; 7 nucleotides match TRBD2. Trimming at V came to 2 bases and at J to 4 bases, leaving 5 bases not matched to a gene. Germline lookup yields CDR1 MNHEY and CDR2 SMNVEV (reference sequence). The CDR3 has 15 amino acids. CDR3: CASSLGLAAYNEQFF. The CDR3 DNA follows: TGTGCCAGCAGTTTAGGTCTAGCGGCTTACAATGAGCAGTTCTTC.

The CDR3 sequence: CASRGGNTIYF. In DNA form, the CDR3 reads TGTGCCAGCCGGGGAGGAAACACCATATATTTT. The chain uses TRBV9 and TRBJ1-3; no reliable D call. The CDR3 runs to 11 residues. V dropped 7 bases and J dropped 4 bases, with 6 bases sitting between them. The germline gives CDR1 SGDLS, CDR2 YYNGEE.

The rearrangement uses TRBV12-3 or TRBV12-4 and TRBJ1-1; D might be TRBD1 (6 bases). The length of the CDR3 is 13 residues. The V and J ends lost 6 bases and 5 bases respectively, with 13 bases between them. The CDR3 region is CASRRDTQTEAFF. The CDR3 bases are TGTGCCAGCAGGCGGGACACCCAAACTGAAGCTTTCTTT.

Regarding this clone: Germline is not matched at one junction end, which may reflect a read error. The chain couples TRBV18 to TRBJ1-1; tentatively, D is TRBD1 (5 bases). Germline V CDR1 and CDR2: KGHSH, LQKENI. The CDR3 spans 16 residues. The CDR3 DNA reads TGTGCCAGCTCACCACAGGCGGTCAGGGCGGGCACTGAGGCTTTCTTT. Translated, it gives CASSPQAVRAGTEAFF.

The chain is built from TRBV7-2 and TRBJ1-5; D is uncertain. Germline values: CDR1 SGHTA, CDR2 FQGNSA. Trimming removed 5 bases from V and 5 bases from J, with 7 bases in between. The length of the CDR3 is 12 residues. The CDR3 reads CASSAMDQPQHF. CDR3 coding DNA: TGTGCCAGCAGCGCCATGGATCAGCCCCAGCATTTT. The full variable domain, completed using reference TRBV7-2 and TRBJ1-5, is GAGVSQSPSNKVTEKGKDVELRCDPISGHTALYWYRQSLGQGLEFLIYFQGNSAPDKSGLPSDRFSAERTGGSVSTLTIQRTQQEDSAVYLCASSAMDQPQHFGDGTRLSIL.

The chain recombines TRBV5-1 with TRBJ1-1; TRBD1 matches at 8 bases. This CDR3 is built from 16 residues. The V segment lost 6 bases and the J segment 4 bases; nucleotides outside the gene matches: 14. From germline, CDR1 is SGHRS and CDR2 YFSETQ. The CDR3 DNA reads as TGCGCCAGCACTTTTGCTCAGGGGGCAGGTATCACTGAAGCTTTCTTT. Residues: CASTFAQGAGITEAFF.

The rearrangement joins TRBV6-5 to TRBJ1-2; D not resolved. Trimming cost V 8 bases and J 1 base, with 17 bases left between them. The germline CDR1 and CDR2 sequences are MNHEY and SVGAGI. The CDR3 extends over 15 amino acids. CDR3 in DNA: TGTGCCAGCGACGGACCGCAAATGTTTAACTATGGCTACACCTTC. As protein: CASDGPQMFNYGYTF.

The V gene is TRBV7-9, the J gene TRBJ2-7; D is possibly TRBD2 (6 bases). The CDR3 runs 18 residues. The V gene lost 5 bases and the J gene lost 6 bases, with 29 bases spanning the gap. Germline V gives CDR1 SEHNR, CDR2 FQNEAQ (reference sequence). Here the CDR3 DNA reads TGTGCCAGCAGCCCCGGGACTGTCGTCAACTTCGGGTGGGGCGAGCAGTACTTC. This sequence encodes CASSPGTVVNFGWGEQYF.

The CDR3 sequence is CASSWDRYGTDTQYF. CDR3 sequence (DNA): TGTGCCAGTAGTTGGGACAGGTACGGCACAGATACGCAGTATTTT. The chain links TRBV19 to TRBJ2-3, with 8 bases lining up with TRBD1. This CDR3 contains 15 residues. The germline V gene has CDR1 LNHDA and CDR2 SQIVND (reference sequence). J gave up 1 base and V 5 bases, and 5 bases lay outside the gene matches.

The gene calls are TRBV18 and TRBJ2-1; 8 nucleotides agree with TRBD2. V was clipped by 3 bases and J by 5 bases; unmatched bases: 15. Per the germline V gene, CDR1 is KGHSH and CDR2 is LQKENI. The CDR3 consists of 18 residues. CDR3 in amino acids: CASSPVRAGEKRDNEQFF. The DNA of the CDR3 is TGTGCCAGCTCACCTGTACGAGCGGGGGAGAAACGTGACAATGAGCAGTTCTTC.

This chain joins TRBV3-1 (or the pseudogene TRBV3-2) and TRBJ1-2, with D uncertain. This CDR3 comprises 14 residues. The germline V and J ends were trimmed by 0 bases and 4 bases, with 9 bases remaining between them. From germline, CDR1 is LGHDT and CDR2 YNNKEL (reference sequence). Here the CDR3 DNA reads TGTGCCAGCAGCCAAGATCAACGACGCTATGGCTACACCTTC. Amino acids: CASSQDQRRYGYTF.

This sequence joins TRBV5-1 and TRBJ1-1; no clear D gene. The CDR3 covers 15 residues. V lost 0 bases, J lost 6 bases, and 15 bases lay in between. Germline assignment: CDR1 SGHRS and CDR2 YFSETQ. CDR3 in DNA: TGCGCCAGCAGCTTGGAAGCGGGCAAGTCTCCTGAAGCTTTCTTT. As protein: CASSLEAGKSPEAFF.

V is TRBV7-3 and J is TRBJ1-1; D not resolved. Germline CDR1 is SGHTA and CDR2 is FQGTGA. The CDR3 contains 13 residues. V lost 5 bases to trimming and J lost 4 bases, with 11 bases between them. CDR3 bases: TGTGCCAGCAGCCAGCGGGTGGGCACTGAAGCTTTCTTT. Translation: CASSQRVGTEAFF. The full variable domain, rest sourced from reference TRBV7-3 and TRBJ1-1, is GAGVSQTPSNKVTEKGKYVELRCDPISGHTALYWYRQSLGQGPEFLIYFQGTGAADDSGLPNDRFFAVRPEGSVSTLKIQRTERGDSAVYLCASSQRVGTEAFFGQGTRLTVV.

The chain uses TRBV5-6 and TRBJ2-1; 8 bases align to TRBD2. Germline lookup yields CDR1 SGHDT and CDR2 YYEEEE. The CDR3 length is 16 residues. With V trimmed by 0 bases and J by 0 bases, 2 bases remained unmatched. CDR3 loop: CASSLAAGGSYNEQFF. The DNA for the CDR3 is TGTGCCAGCAGCTTGGCCGCGGGAGGCTCCTACAATGAGCAGTTCTTC.